The TCR beta chain described here comes from a study of blood T cell repertoires in COVID-19. The overall study: Whether acute or convalescent, the COVID-19 samples came from the United States, Italy and Spain. The cDNA or gDNA used as material had been derived from T cells, B-cell-depleted T cells, or PBMCs.

The V end was cut by 3 bases, the J end by 1 base, with 9 bases between. The germline V gene has CDR1 SGHAT and CDR2 FQNNGV. The CDR3 sequence is 14 residues long. Profiled with immunoSEQ multiplex PCR; TCRdb holds only in-frame clones, not every one. The sample has about 250,000 clones; 70% to 85% are singletons. This sequence joins TRBV11-2 and TRBJ1-1; no firm D call. Sample: peripheral blood. The receptor was derived from a man older than 75 with acute or convalescent COVID-19. Here the CDR3 DNA reads TGTGCCAGCAGCTTCGGACTGCCGAACACTGAAGCTTTCTTT. Protein: CASSFGLPNTEAFF.